This T cell receptor beta chain came from a study of blood T cell repertoires in COVID-19. Germline V CDR1 and CDR2: PRHDT, FYEKMQ (reference sequence). This CDR3 is built from 14 residues. V shed 5 bases, J shed 3 bases, and the junction held 5 bases outside the gene matches. The protocol was immunoSEQ multiplex PCR, while the TCRdb copy is restricted to in-frame clones and leaves out a portion. The table records about 280,000 clones, roughly 90% of them present only once. Participants had their cohort set by participant-reported clinical history. Two negative PCRs, clearance, or symptom resolution were required of recovered Cohort 3 donors.

The clonotype comes from a woman aged 25-40 years who had recovered from COVID-19. V is TRBV13 and J is TRBJ1-2, with 8 nucleotides matching TRBD1. Source material: PBMCs or T cells enriched from blood (not recorded which). CDR3 DNA: TGTGCCAGCAGCACACAGGACAGGGACTATGGCTACACCTTC. Protein: CASSTQDRDYGYTF.